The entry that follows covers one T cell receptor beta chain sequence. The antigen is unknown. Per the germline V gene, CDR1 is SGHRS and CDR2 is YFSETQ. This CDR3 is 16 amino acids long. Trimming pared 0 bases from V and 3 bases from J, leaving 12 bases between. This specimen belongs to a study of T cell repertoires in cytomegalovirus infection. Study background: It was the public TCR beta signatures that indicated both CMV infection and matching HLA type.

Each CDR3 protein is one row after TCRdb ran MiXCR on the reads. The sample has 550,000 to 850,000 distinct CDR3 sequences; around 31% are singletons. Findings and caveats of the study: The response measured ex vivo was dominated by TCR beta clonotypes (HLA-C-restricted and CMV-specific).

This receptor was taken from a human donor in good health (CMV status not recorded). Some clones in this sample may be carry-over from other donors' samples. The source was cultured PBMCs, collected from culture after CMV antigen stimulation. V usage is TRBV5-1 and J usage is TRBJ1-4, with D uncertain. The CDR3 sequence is CASSLGRLVPNEKLFF. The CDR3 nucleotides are TGCGCCAGCAGCTTGGGTCGTCTCGTCCCTAATGAAAAACTGTTTTTT.